Below are 3 T cell receptor beta chains sequenced from a single sample in a study of blood T cell repertoires in COVID-19. The protocol was immunoSEQ multiplex PCR, while the TCRdb copy is restricted to in-frame clones and leaves out a portion. Of 150,000 or so clones listed, around 83% were seen once; the top ten hold 13%. Sequenced: peripheral blood. These receptors all come from a man in his 70s who had recovered from COVID-19.

In its sample, this clone was seen a few times. The chain uses TRBV27 and TRBJ1-5; possible D gene TRBD1, 5 bases. The germline gives CDR1 MNHEY, CDR2 SMNVEV (reference sequence). Trimming shortened V by 0 bases and J by 5 bases, and 8 bases separated the two germline ends. The CDR3 runs to 14 residues. CDR3 region: CASSLSRVDQPQHF. The CDR3 DNA sequence: TGTGCCAGCAGTTTATCCAGGGTAGATCAGCCCCAGCATTTT.

V gene TRBV2 combines with J gene TRBJ2-3, with 7 bases that match TRBD1. CDR3 length: 14 amino acids. In germline, CDR1 is SNHLY, CDR2 FYNNEI. The V segment lost 5 bases and the J segment 6 bases; nucleotides outside the gene matches: 8. The CDR3 DNA follows: TGTGCCAGCAGTCGGGACAGCACGGGGGATACGCAGTATTTT. Its protein is CASSRDSTGDTQYF.

V and J are TRBV5-1 and TRBJ1-1, with 7 positions matching TRBD1. The CDR3 consists of 16 residues. CDR1 is SGHRS, CDR2 YFSETQ, per germline. The V segment lost 1 base and the J segment 1 base; nucleotides outside the gene matches: 7. CDR3 DNA sequence: TGCGCCAGCAGCTTGTTGACGACAGGGAAGAACACTGAAGCTTTCTTT. Protein sequence: CASSLLTTGKNTEAFF. The variable domain in full, with the rest retrieved from reference TRBV5-1 and TRBJ1-1, is KAGVTQTPRYLIKTRGQQVTLSCSPISGHRSVSWYQQTPGQGLQFLFEYFSETQRNKGNFPGRFSGRQFSNSRSEMNVSTLELGDSALYLCASSLLTTGKNTEAFFGQGTRLTVV.